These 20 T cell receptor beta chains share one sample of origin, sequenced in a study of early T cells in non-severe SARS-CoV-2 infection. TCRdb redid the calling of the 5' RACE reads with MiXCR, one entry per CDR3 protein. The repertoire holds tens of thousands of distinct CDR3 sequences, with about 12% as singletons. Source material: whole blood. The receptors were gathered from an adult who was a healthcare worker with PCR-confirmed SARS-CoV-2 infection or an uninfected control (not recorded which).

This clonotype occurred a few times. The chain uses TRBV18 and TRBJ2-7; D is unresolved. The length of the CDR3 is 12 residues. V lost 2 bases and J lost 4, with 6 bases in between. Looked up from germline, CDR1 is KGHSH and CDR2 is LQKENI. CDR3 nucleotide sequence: TGTGCCAGCTCACCAGGGCAGTACGAGCAGTACTTC. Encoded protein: CASSPGQYEQYF.

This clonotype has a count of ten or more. This CDR3 reads CASSPARVIYGYTF. The CDR3 nucleotides read TGTGCCAGCAGCCCCGCTCGCGTTATATATGGCTACACCTTC. The V and J genes are TRBV6-2 or TRBV6-3 and TRBJ1-2; D gene unclear. Germline V CDR1 and CDR2: MNHEY, SVGEGT. The CDR3 has 14 amino acids. V shed 6 bases and J shed 5 bases, with 16 bases lying between them.

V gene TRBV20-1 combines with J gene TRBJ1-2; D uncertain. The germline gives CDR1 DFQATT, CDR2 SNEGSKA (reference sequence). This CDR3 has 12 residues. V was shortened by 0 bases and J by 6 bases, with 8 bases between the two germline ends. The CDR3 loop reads CSARDEGDGYTF. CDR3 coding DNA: TGCAGTGCTAGAGATGAGGGCGATGGCTACACCTTC.

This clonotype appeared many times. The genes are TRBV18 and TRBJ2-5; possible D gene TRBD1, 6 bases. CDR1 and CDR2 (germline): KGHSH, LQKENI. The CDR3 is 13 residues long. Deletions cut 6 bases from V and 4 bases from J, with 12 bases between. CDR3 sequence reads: CASSSPRGETQYF. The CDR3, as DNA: TGTGCCAGCTCGTCCCCCAGGGGAGAGACCCAGTACTTC.

CDR3 amino acids: CATSRVRVNSPLHF. The CDR3 bases are TGTGCCACCAGCAGAGTCAGGGTTAATTCACCCCTCCACTTT. The chain recombines TRBV15 with TRBJ1-6, with TRBD1 as a possible D gene (5 bases). The CDR3 is made up of 14 amino acids. Trimming pared 1 base from V and 6 bases from J, leaving 7 bases between. Germline V lookup: CDR1 LNHNV, CDR2 YYDKDF (reference sequence).

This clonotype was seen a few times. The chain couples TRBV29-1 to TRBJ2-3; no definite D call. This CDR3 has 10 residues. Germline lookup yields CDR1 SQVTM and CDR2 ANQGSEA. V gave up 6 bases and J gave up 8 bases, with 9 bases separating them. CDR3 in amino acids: CSVPGSTQYF. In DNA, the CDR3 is TGCAGCGTCCCCGGGTCTACGCAGTATTTT.

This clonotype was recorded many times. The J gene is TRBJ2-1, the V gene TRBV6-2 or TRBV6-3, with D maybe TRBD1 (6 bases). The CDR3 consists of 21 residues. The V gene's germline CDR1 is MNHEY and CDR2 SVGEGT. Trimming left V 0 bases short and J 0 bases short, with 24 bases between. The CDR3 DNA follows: TGTGCCAGCAGTTACTCCCCGGACAGTCTCACGGGGTCCAGCTCCTACAATGAGCAGTTCTTC. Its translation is CASSYSPDSLTGSSSYNEQFF.

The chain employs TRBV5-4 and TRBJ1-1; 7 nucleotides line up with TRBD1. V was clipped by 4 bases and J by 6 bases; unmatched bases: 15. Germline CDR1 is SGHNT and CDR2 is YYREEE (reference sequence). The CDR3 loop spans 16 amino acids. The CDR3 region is CASSLGGGRGFAEAFF. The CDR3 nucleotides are TGTGCCAGCAGCCTGGGTGGAGGCAGGGGGTTCGCTGAAGCTTTCTTT.

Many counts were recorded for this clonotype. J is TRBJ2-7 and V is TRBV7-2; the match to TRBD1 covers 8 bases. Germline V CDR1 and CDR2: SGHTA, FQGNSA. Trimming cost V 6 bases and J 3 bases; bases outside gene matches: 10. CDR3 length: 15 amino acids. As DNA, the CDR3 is TGTGCCAGCAGTCGAACGGCCGGACAGGGCTACGAGCAGTACTTC. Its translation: CASSRTAGQGYEQYF.

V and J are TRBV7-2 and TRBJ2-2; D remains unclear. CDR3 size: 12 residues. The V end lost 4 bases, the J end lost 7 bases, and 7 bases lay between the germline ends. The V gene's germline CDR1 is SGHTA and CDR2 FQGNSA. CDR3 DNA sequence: TGTGCCAGCAGCTGGGATGGCGGGGAGCTGTTTTTT. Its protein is CASSWDGGELFF.

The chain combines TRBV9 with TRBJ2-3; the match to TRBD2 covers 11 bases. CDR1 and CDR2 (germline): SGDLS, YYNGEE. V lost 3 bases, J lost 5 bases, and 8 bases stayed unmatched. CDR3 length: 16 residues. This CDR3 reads CASSALTSGTGDTQYF. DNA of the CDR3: TGTGCCAGCAGCGCCCTGACTAGCGGGACTGGAGATACGCAGTATTTT.

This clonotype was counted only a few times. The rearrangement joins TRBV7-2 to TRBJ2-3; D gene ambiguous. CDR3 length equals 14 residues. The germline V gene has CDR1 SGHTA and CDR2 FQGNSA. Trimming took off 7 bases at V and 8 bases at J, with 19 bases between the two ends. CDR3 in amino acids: CASTPPPPQVTQYF. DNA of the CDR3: TGTGCCAGCACCCCTCCGCCCCCGCAGGTTACGCAGTATTTT.

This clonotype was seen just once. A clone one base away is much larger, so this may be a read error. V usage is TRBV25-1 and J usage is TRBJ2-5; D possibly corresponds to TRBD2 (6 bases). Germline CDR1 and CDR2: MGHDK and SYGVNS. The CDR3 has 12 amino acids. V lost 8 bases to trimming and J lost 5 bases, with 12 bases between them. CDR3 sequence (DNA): TGTGCCAGCCAAAGGGGAGGCGAGACCCAGTACTTC. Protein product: CASQRGGETQYF.

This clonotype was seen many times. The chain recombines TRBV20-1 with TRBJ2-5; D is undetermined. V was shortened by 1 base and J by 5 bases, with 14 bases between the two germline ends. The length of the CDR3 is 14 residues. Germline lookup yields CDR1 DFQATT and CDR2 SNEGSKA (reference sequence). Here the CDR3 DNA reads TGCAGTGCTAGAGGTCCTAGGGAAGCGGAGACCCAGTACTTC. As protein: CSARGPREAETQYF.

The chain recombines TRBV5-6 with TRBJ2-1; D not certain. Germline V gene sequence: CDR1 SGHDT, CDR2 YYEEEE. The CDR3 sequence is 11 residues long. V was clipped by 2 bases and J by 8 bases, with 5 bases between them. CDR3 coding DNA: TGTGCCAGCAGCTTCAGGTATGAGCAGTTCTTC. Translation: CASSFRYEQFF.

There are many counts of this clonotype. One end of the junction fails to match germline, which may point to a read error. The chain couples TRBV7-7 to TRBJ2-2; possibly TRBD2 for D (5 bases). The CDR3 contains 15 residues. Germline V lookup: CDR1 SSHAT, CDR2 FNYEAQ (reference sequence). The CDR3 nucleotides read TGTGCTAGCAGCGCCAGAGGGACGAACACCGGGGAGCTGTTTTTT. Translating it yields CASSARGTNTGELFF.

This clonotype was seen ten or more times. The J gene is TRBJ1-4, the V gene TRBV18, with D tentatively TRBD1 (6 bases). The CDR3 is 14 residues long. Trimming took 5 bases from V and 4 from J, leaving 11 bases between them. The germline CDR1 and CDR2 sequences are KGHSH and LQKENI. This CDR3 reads CASSLDSRNEKLFF. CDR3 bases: TGTGCCAGCTCATTGGACAGCCGTAATGAAAAACTGTTTTTT.

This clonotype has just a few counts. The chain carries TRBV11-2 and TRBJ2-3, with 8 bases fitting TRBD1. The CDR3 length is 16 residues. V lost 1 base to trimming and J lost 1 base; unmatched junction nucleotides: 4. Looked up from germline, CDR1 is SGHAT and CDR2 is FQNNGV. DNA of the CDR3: TGTGCCAGCAGCTTAGGGACAGGGAGAGGCACAGATACGCAGTATTTT. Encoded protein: CASSLGTGRGTDTQYF.

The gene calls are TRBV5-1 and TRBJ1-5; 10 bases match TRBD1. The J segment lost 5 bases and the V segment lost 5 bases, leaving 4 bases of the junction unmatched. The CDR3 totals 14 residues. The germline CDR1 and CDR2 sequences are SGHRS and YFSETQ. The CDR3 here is CASRSGTGDQPQHF. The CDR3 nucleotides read TGCGCCAGCAGATCCGGGACAGGGGATCAGCCCCAGCATTTT.

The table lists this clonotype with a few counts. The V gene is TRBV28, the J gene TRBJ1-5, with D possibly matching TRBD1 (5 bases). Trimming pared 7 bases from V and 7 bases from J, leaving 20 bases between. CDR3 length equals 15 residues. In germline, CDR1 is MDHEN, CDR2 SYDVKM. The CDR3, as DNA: TGTGCCAGCAACCAATGGAGGGGAGCGGAACAGCCCCAGCATTTT. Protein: CASNQWRGAEQPQHF. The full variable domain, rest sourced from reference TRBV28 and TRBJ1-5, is DVKVTQSSRYLVKRTGEKVFLECVQDMDHENMFWYRQDPGLGLRLIYFSYDVKMKEKGDIPEGYSVSREKKERFSLILESASTNQTSMYLCASNQWRGAEQPQHFGDGTRLSIL.